This T cell receptor (beta chain) was sequenced in a study of blood T cell repertoires in COVID-19. Clones were read by immunoSEQ multiplex PCR, and TCRdb kept only the in-frame ones, dropping some. The table shows more than 300,000 clones, with roughly 82% occurring only once. The CDR3 runs 15 residues. Germline loops: CDR1 SGHVS, CDR2 FQNEAQ. The germline V and J ends were trimmed by 5 bases and 4 bases, with 17 bases remaining between them. The source material was peripheral blood. The receptor's source is a woman in her forties or fifties with acute or convalescent COVID-19. V gene TRBV7-8 combines with J gene TRBJ1-2; D is unresolved. CDR3 protein: CASSPTEGMPYGYTF. The DNA of the CDR3 is TGTGCCAGCAGCCCAACCGAGGGAATGCCCTATGGCTACACCTTC.